These 18 T cell receptor beta chains were sequenced from one sample in a study of blood T cell repertoires in COVID-19. Assay: immunoSEQ multiplex PCR; the TCRdb copy retains only in-frame clones and omits some. The sample contains more than 250,000 clones, around 88% of which appear only once. The sequenced sample consisted of peripheral blood. The receptors shown here come from a woman in her twenties or thirties who had recovered from COVID-19.

Of note for this clone: Other nucleotide sequences in the sample specify the same CDR3. The chain joins TRBV7-9 to TRBJ2-7; no definite D call. Trimming removed 1 base at V and 1 base at J, with 8 bases between. The CDR3 is made up of 14 amino acids. The germline CDR1 and CDR2 sequences are SEHNR and FQNEAQ (reference sequence). CDR3 in amino acids: CASSLGERSYEQYF. CDR3 bases: TGTGCCAGCAGCTTAGGTGAGCGTTCCTACGAGCAGTACTTC.

As concerns this clone: Other nucleotide sequences in the sample specify the same CDR3. The gene calls are TRBV10-1 and TRBJ2-3; 8 nucleotides align to TRBD2. Germline V gives CDR1 WNHNN, CDR2 SYGVQD (reference sequence). Germline trimming cut 0 bases from V and 1 base from J; bases unmatched to any gene: 3. The CDR3 sequence is 16 residues long. The CDR3 sequence is CASSESLAGGTDTQYF. DNA of the CDR3: TGCGCCAGCAGTGAGTCCCTAGCGGGCGGCACAGATACGCAGTATTTT.

For this clone: The same CDR3 can be traced to other DNA sequences in this sample. The CDR3 reads CASSLAGGYTEAFF. The CDR3 DNA is TGCGCCAGCAGCTTGGCCGGAGGTTACACTGAAGCTTTCTTT. The chain joins TRBV5-1 to TRBJ1-1; D call uncertain. The germline V gene has CDR1 SGHRS and CDR2 YFSETQ. The CDR3 loop spans 14 amino acids. Trimming left V 0 bases short and J 3 bases short, with 9 bases between.

The rearrangement joins TRBV6-2 or TRBV6-3 to TRBJ1-3; D is ambiguous. Trimming shortened V by 4 bases and J by 1 base, and 11 bases separated the two germline ends. The CDR3 is 15 residues long. Germline V gene lookup returns CDR1 MNHEY and CDR2 SVGEGT. The CDR3 is CASSSLFTSGNTIYF. For the CDR3, the DNA is TGTGCCAGCAGTTCACTGTTTACTTCTGGAAACACCATATATTTT.

The V call is TRBV3-1 (or the pseudogene TRBV3-2), the J call TRBJ2-5; 7 nucleotides agree with TRBD1. The germline gives CDR1 LGHDT, CDR2 YNNKEL (reference sequence). This CDR3 spans 14 amino acids. The V segment lost 3 bases and the J segment 3 bases; nucleotides outside the gene matches: 4. DNA for the CDR3: TGTGCCAGCAGCCAGAATACAGGGGAAGAGACCCAGTACTTC. Residues: CASSQNTGEETQYF.

J is TRBJ2-2 and V is TRBV7-9; tentative D call: TRBD2 (5 bases). This CDR3 has 14 amino acids. Per the germline V gene, CDR1 is SEHNR and CDR2 is FQNEAQ (reference sequence). V gave up 6 bases and J gave up 1 base, with 9 bases separating them. The CDR3 protein is CASRGGLNTGELFF. As DNA, the CDR3 is TGTGCCAGCAGAGGCGGGTTGAACACCGGGGAGCTGTTTTTT.

This chain links TRBV7-6 with TRBJ2-1; 12 nucleotides align to TRBD2. The V gene's germline CDR1 is SGHVS and CDR2 FNYEAQ. After removal of 1 base from V and 5 bases from J, the junction contained 12 bases not matched to a gene. This CDR3 contains 19 residues. The DNA for the CDR3 is TGTGCCAGCAGCTTAGAAGCCCCACTAGCGGGAGGTAGAAACAATGAGCAGTTCTTC. Its protein is CASSLEAPLAGGRNNEQFF.

This sequence joins TRBV13 and TRBJ1-4, with 7 bases aligning to TRBD1. The CDR3 is made up of 14 amino acids. The V segment lost 4 bases and the J segment 7 bases; nucleotides outside the gene matches: 6. The germline V gene encodes CDR1 PRHDT and CDR2 FYEKMQ (reference sequence). CDR3 protein: CASSYRGLGEKLFF. CDR3 DNA sequence: TGTGCCAGCAGCTACAGGGGTTTGGGTGAAAAACTGTTTTTT.

The chain is built from TRBV19 and TRBJ2-2; D is ambiguous. The CDR3 covers 13 residues. Trimming took off 2 bases at V and 6 bases at J, with 7 bases between the two ends. Germline-derived CDR1 and CDR2 are LNHDA and SQIVND (reference sequence). CDR3 protein: CASSIFSAGELFF. DNA of the CDR3: TGTGCCAGTAGTATATTCAGCGCCGGGGAGCTGTTTTTT.

This clone was detected only a few times. The chain employs TRBV5-4 and TRBJ1-5; D ambiguous. This CDR3 has 13 residues. With 0 bases removed from V and 5 bases from J, the gap between germline ends came to 6 bases. Germline V gene lookup returns CDR1 SGHNT and CDR2 YYREEE (reference sequence). As DNA, the CDR3 is TGTGCCAGCAGCTTGGCCGGTCATCAGCCCCAGCATTTT. Protein product: CASSLAGHQPQHF.

This chain uses TRBV19 with TRBJ2-7; TRBD1 matches at 10 bases. The germline CDR1 and CDR2 sequences are LNHDA and SQIVND (reference sequence). V gave up 7 bases and J gave up 5 bases; unmatched junction bases: 8. The CDR3 is 14 residues long. The CDR3: CASKDRDRGHEQYF. CDR3 bases: TGTGCCAGTAAGGATAGGGACAGGGGACACGAGCAGTACTTC.

This clone was observed a few times. The J gene is TRBJ2-1, the V gene TRBV3-1 (or the pseudogene TRBV3-2); 8 bases agree with TRBD2. Germline CDR1 and CDR2: LGHDT and YNNKEL (reference sequence). The trim removed 0 bases at V and 3 bases at J, leaving 4 bases unmatched. There are 16 residues in the CDR3. The CDR3 reads CASSQDLAGGYNEQFF. CDR3 nucleotide sequence: TGTGCCAGCAGCCAAGACTTGGCGGGAGGCTACAATGAGCAGTTCTTC.

V usage is TRBV14 and J usage is TRBJ2-3, with 7 bases identical to TRBD1. This CDR3 is built from 16 residues. The V segment lost 0 bases and the J segment 2 bases; nucleotides outside the gene matches: 5. Germline V lookup: CDR1 SGHDN, CDR2 FVKESK. The CDR3 region is CASSQEGDRITDTQYF. The CDR3 nucleotides read TGTGCCAGCAGCCAAGAAGGGGACAGAATCACAGATACGCAGTATTTT.

The chain has TRBV19 and TRBJ2-3; TRBD1 matches 9 bases. The CDR3 covers 15 residues. Per germline, CDR1 LNHDA and CDR2 SQIVND (reference sequence). With V trimmed by 5 bases and J by 8 bases, 11 bases remained unmatched. This CDR3 is CASSLRDRAVGTQYF. The CDR3 nucleotides are TGTGCCAGTAGTCTCCGGGACAGGGCAGTGGGTACGCAGTATTTT.

The chain has TRBV11-2 and TRBJ2-7, with 9 bases lining up with TRBD2. V lost 1 base to trimming and J lost 0 bases; unmatched junction nucleotides: 10. The CDR3 totals 18 residues. In germline, CDR1 is SGHAT, CDR2 FQNNGV. The chain's CDR3 is CASSLARPSGNSSYEQYF. The CDR3 coding sequence is TGTGCCAGCAGCTTAGCACGGCCTAGCGGGAACAGCTCCTACGAGCAGTACTTC.

The gene calls are TRBV19 and TRBJ2-7; D is possibly TRBD1 (6 bases). Germline lookup yields CDR1 LNHDA and CDR2 SQIVND (reference sequence). The V end was cut by 5 bases, the J end by 0 bases, with 8 bases between. This CDR3 region has 13 residues. The CDR3: CASSPGHSYEQYF. The CDR3 nucleotides are TGTGCCAGTAGTCCGGGACACTCCTACGAGCAGTACTTC.

The rearrangement joins TRBV7-9 to TRBJ1-6, with D unclear. CDR3 size: 13 residues. The germline gives CDR1 SEHNR, CDR2 FQNEAQ (reference sequence). V was clipped by 0 bases and J by 7 bases, with 4 bases between them. The CDR3 loop reads CASSLAANSPLHF. The CDR3 bases are TGTGCCAGCAGCTTAGCGGCCAATTCACCCCTCCACTTT.

This clone was counted a single time. The J gene is TRBJ2-5, the V gene TRBV15, with TRBD1 matching 8 bases. The V segment lost 8 bases and the J segment 5 bases; nucleotides outside the gene matches: 7. Looked up from germline, CDR1 is LNHNV and CDR2 is YYDKDF (reference sequence). The CDR3 runs 13 residues. The CDR3 here is CATETGAAETQYF. The CDR3 DNA sequence: TGTGCCACCGAGACAGGGGCTGCGGAGACCCAGTACTTC.